This T cell receptor (beta chain) is from a study of CD8 T cells in ankylosing spondylitis. On this clonotype: What it binds is unknown.

TCRdb re-derived calls from the 5' RACE reads in MiXCR, one entry per CDR3 protein. Among about 92,000 distinct CDR3 sequences listed, 7.5% to 9% were seen once. Overall study findings and caveats: Reportedly, matched ankylosing spondylitis synovial fluid was significantly enriched for disease-linked clones. Past studies reported some motif variants in reactive arthritis synovial fluid and blood.

V was cut by 1 base and J by 4 bases, with 9 bases left in between. This CDR3 comprises 14 residues. Germline-derived CDR1 and CDR2 are SGHTA and FQGNSA. This sequence joins TRBV7-2 and TRBJ2-3; D possibly corresponds to TRBD1 (6 bases). The TCR originated in a male donor with ankylosing spondylitis or in good health (not recorded which). The material sequenced was blood, either unsorted or a sorted T cell fraction (not recorded which). The CDR3 reads CASSLVQGSDTQYF. Written as DNA, the CDR3 is TGTGCCAGCAGCTTAGTTCAGGGGTCAGATACGCAGTATTTT. Full variable domain (remainder filled in from reference TRBV7-2 and TRBJ2-3): GAGVSQSPSNKVTEKGKDVELRCDPISGHTALYWYRQSLGQGLEFLIYFQGNSAPDKSGLPSDRFSAERTGGSVSTLTIQRTQQEDSAVYLCASSLVQGSDTQYFGPGTRLTVL.